This TCR beta chain was found in a study of identical twins. Study-level results: For cord blood, abundant beta clonotypes had fewer insertions, unlike memory repertoires, which showed none. Out-of-frame alpha sequences shared by twins showed excess low generation probability. Diverse VJ usage suggested most zero-insertion clonotypes were not invariant T cells. Out-of-frame sharing of TCR alpha in monozygotic twins was underestimated by models.

TCRdb re-analysed the 5' RACE reads in MiXCR, keeping a single row per CDR3 protein. The sample has around 530,000 distinct CDR3 sequences, 13% to 15% seen once. Concerning this clonotype itself: The antigen is unknown.

The same specimen was also included in a second study, on yellow fever vaccine responses in identical twins.

This TCR was sampled from a woman aged 18-35 years in good health. Sequenced material: CD4+ T cells sorted from blood.

The CDR3 sequence is CSAIEGFGKKLFF. The CDR3 DNA reads as TGCAGTGCTATCGAAGGATTTGGTAAAAAACTGTTTTTT. The J gene is TRBJ1-4, the V gene TRBV20-1, with D hard to call. The CDR3 covers 13 residues. Trimming took 4 bases from V and 9 from J, leaving 15 bases between them. The germline gives CDR1 DFQATT, CDR2 SNEGSKA (reference sequence).